This is a list of T cell receptor beta chains from one sample in a study of T cells in Graves' hyperthyroidism and ophthalmopathy. TCRdb called the multiplex PCR reads again in MiXCR, with one record for every CDR3 protein. The sample records 600,000 to 800,000 distinct CDR3 sequences, around a third being singletons. Sequencing input: blood. These receptors originate from a woman in her 40s with Graves' hyperthyroidism. Each CDR3 is given with its conserved first and last residue. The order of the fields is CDR3 length, J gene, V gene, clone size, D gene, CDR3 DNA, CDR3 protein. D genes are given only for firm matches. Only some rows state a clone size, as once, few, many or a class for expanded clones.

17	TRBJ2-7	TRBV4-3	few	.	TGCGCCAGCAGCCAAGAGGGTCAGCGACAGTCGCGGGACGAGCAGTACTTC	CASSQEGQRQSRDEQYF
15	TRBJ1-4	TRBV7-9	.	TRBD1	TGTGCCAGCAGCACACAGGGGCATCCTAATGAAAAACTGTTTTTT	CASSTQGHPNEKLFF
16	TRBJ2-2	TRBV7-2	.	TRBD2	TGTGCCAGCAGCCGAAGGGGACTAGCGGGGGACTGGGAGCTGTTTTTT	CASSRRGLAGDWELFF
14	TRBJ1-1	TRBV2	.	.	TGTGCCAGCAGTGGCAGGGTCATGAACACTGAAGCTTTCTTT	CASSGRVMNTEAFF
14	TRBJ1-1	TRBV5-6	many	TRBD1	TGTGCCAGCAGCTTTGGACAGGGGTCCGCTGAAGCTTTCTTT	CASSFGQGSAEAFF
16	TRBJ2-6	TRBV6-2/TRBV6-3	.	.	TGTGCCAGCAGTTACTCAGACACCTCTGGGGCCAACGTCCTGACTTTC	CASSYSDTSGANVLTF
18	TRBJ1-1	TRBV19	.	TRBD1	TGTGCCTGGAGTCTCGTCCCGGACAGGGGGCGGGGGTTCACTGAAGCTTTCTTT	CAWSLVPDRGRGFTEAFF
14	TRBJ2-5	TRBV7-2	many	.	TGTGCCAGCAGCTTAGCACGTTGGGAGGAGACCCAGTACTTC	CASSLARWEETQYF
12	TRBJ1-3	TRBV6-6	many	TRBD1	TGTGCCAGCAGGACAGGGAGTAACACCATATATTTT	CASRTGSNTIYF
12	TRBJ1-1	TRBV12-5	many	.	TGTGCTAGTGGCATCCGGAACACTGAAGCTTTCTTT	CASGIRNTEAFF
15	TRBJ1-1	TRBV10-3	many	.	TGTGCCATCAGCAAAACCTCGGATGAGAACACTGAAGCTTTCTTT	CAISKTSDENTEAFF